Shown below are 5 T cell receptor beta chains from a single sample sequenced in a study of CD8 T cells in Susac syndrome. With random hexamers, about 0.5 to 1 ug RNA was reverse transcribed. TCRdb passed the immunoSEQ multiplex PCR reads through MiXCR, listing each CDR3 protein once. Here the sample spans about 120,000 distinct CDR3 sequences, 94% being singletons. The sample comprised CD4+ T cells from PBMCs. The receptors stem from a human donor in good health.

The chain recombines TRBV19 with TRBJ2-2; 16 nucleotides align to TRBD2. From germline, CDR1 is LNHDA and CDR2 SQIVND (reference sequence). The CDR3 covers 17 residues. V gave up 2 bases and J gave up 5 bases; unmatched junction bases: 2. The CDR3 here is CASSIRGLAGGTGELFF. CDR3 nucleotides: TGTGCCAGTAGTATAAGGGGACTAGCGGGAGGGACCGGGGAGCTGTTTTTT.

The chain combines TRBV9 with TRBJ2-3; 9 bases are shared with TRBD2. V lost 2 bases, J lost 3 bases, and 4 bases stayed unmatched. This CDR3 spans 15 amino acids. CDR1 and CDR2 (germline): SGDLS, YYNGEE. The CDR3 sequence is CASSVTSGRTDTQYF. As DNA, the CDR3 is TGTGCCAGCAGCGTGACTAGCGGCAGAACAGATACGCAGTATTTT.

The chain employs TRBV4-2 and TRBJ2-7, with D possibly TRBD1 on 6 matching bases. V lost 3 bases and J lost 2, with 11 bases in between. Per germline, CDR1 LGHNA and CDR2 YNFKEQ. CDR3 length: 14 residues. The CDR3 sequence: CASSQPDSAYEQYF. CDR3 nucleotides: TGTGCCAGCAGCCAGCCGGACAGCGCCTACGAGCAGTACTTC.

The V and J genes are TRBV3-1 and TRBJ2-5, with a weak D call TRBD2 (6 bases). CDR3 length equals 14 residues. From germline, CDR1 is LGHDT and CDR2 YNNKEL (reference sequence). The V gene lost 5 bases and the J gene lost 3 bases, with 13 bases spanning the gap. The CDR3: CASSSERVEETQYF. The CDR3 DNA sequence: TGTGCCAGCAGCTCCGAGCGGGTGGAAGAGACCCAGTACTTC.

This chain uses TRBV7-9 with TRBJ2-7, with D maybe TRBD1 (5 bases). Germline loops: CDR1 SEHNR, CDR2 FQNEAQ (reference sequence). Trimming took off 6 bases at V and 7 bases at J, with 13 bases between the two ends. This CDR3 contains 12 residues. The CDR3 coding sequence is TGTGCCAGCAGTCAACAGGCTCGGGAGCAGTACTTC. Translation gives CASSQQAREQYF.